A selection of T cell receptor beta chains follows, all from one sample in a study of T cells in Graves' hyperthyroidism and ophthalmopathy. MiXCR was run by TCRdb on the multiplex PCR reads, yielding one entry per CDR3 protein. The top ten clones hold 8.4% of a sample with fewer than 800,000 distinct CDR3 sequences, roughly 15% of them seen once. The specimen was blood. These receptors were obtained from a man aged 18 to 35 with Graves' hyperthyroidism. The CDR3 runs from the conserved cysteine through the conserved F or W. The order of the fields is D gene, J gene, V gene, clone size, CDR3 DNA, CDR3 protein. A D gene is named only where the DNA matches it firmly. Not every row has a clone size; where given, it reads once, few, many or a size class.

- | TRBJ2-3 | TRBV5-6 | few | TGTGCCAGCAGCTTGCCCGGGACCCAGGGGAATACGCAGTATTTT | CASSLPGTQGNTQYF
TRBD2 | TRBJ2-1 | TRBV7-9 | many | TGTGCCAGCAGCCCTAGACTAGCGGGAGATTCGTTTAAAGGATACAATGAGCAGTTCTTC | CASSPRLAGDSFKGYNEQFF
- | TRBJ1-2 | TRBV5-5 | few | TGTGCCAGCAGCTTGGAGGCAGGGGCCCCCGATAATGGCTACACCTTC | CASSLEAGAPDNGYTF
- | TRBJ2-7 | TRBV20-1 | few | TGCAGTGCTAGTGTTACGGGTTACGAGCAGTACTTC | CSASVTGYEQYF
- | TRBJ2-3 | TRBV6-9 | - | TGTGCCAGCAGTTACGACAATTCGGATGGCGGTATCACAGATACGCAGTATTTT | CASSYDNSDGGITDTQYF
- | TRBJ2-4 | TRBV7-9 | many | TGTGCCAGCAGCTTGTCCCAGATAAAAAACATTCAGTACTTC | CASSLSQIKNIQYF
- | TRBJ2-3 | TRBV7-9 | - | TGTGCCAGCAGCTTAGATGAGGCGGGTACGCAGTATTTT | CASSLDEAGTQYF
TRBD1 | TRBJ1-1 | TRBV12-3/TRBV12-4 | many | TGTGCCAGCGGGACAGGACCCACTGAAGCTTTCTTT | CASGTGPTEAFF
TRBD1 | TRBJ1-6 | TRBV12-3/TRBV12-4 | many | TGTGCCAGCAGTTTCCAAAGACAGGGGAATTCACCCCTCCACTTT | CASSFQRQGNSPLHF
- | TRBJ2-7 | TRBV28 | many | TGTGCCAGCAGTTTATCCTACTACGAGCAGTACTTC | CASSLSYYEQYF
- | TRBJ1-3 | TRBV12-3/TRBV12-4 | once | TGTGCCAGCAGTTTTGCGGTATTGGGAAACACCATATATTTT | CASSFAVLGNTIYF
- | TRBJ2-5 | TRBV6-2/TRBV6-3 | few | TGTGCCAGCAGTTACGCGGCAGTCATGCACTTC | CASSYAAVMHF
- | TRBJ2-1 | TRBV5-1 | few | TGCGCCAGCAGCTTCTCCTGGGACAATGAGCAGTTCTTC | CASSFSWDNEQFF
- | TRBJ2-7 | TRBV7-2 | many | TGTGCCAGCAGCTTAGCGCAGGGGATCTACGAGCAGTACTTC | CASSLAQGIYEQYF
- | TRBJ1-1 | TRBV2 | many | TGTGCCAGCTCCTGGGGGGGTTCGAGAGAAGCTTTCTTT | CASSWGGSREAFF
- | TRBJ1-2 | TRBV19 | few | TGTGCCAGTAGTAGCACGGGGTTTGGGGGCTACACCTTC | CASSSTGFGGYTF
- | TRBJ1-3 | TRBV5-5 | few | TGTGCCAGCAGCTTGAGGGCCACCACGGCTGGAAACACCATATATTTT | CASSLRATTAGNTIYF
- | TRBJ2-7 | TRBV27 | many | TGTGCCAGCAGCTCCGGAGCAGGGTCCTACGAGCAGTACTTC | CASSSGAGSYEQYF
- | TRBJ2-5 | TRBV29-1 | many | TGCAGCGTTGCAGGGGCCATAGACCATCAAGAGACCCAGTACTTC | CSVAGAIDHQETQYF
- | TRBJ2-7 | TRBV30 | many | TGTGCCTGGAGTTCGTCTCCCGCTTACGAGCAGTACTTC | CAWSSSPAYEQYF
- | TRBJ2-1 | TRBV28 | many | TGTGCCAGCAGTTTAAGGGGCGAGAGGGATTGGAATGAGCAGTTCTTC | CASSLRGERDWNEQFF
- | TRBJ2-7 | TRBV19 | - | TGTGCCAGTAGTACAACGGACAGCAGCTCCTACGAGCAGTACTTC | CASSTTDSSSYEQYF
TRBD1 | TRBJ2-7 | TRBV24-1 | many | TGTGCCACGTCCTTCCTTGGGGACAGGGGCTACGAGCAGTACTTC | CATSFLGDRGYEQYF
TRBD2 | TRBJ2-2 | TRBV5-5 | few | TGTGCCAGCAGCATTTGGACTAGCGGGAGGGCCGGGGAGCTGTTTTTT | CASSIWTSGRAGELFF
- | TRBJ2-3 | TRBV30 | many | TGTGCCTGGAGTCTTCTGGATAGTACGCAGTATTTT | CAWSLLDSTQYF
- | TRBJ1-2 | TRBV29-1 | - | TGCAGCGTTGATTTTTTCGCCCTGAACTATGGCTACACCTTC | CSVDFFALNYGYTF
TRBD2 | TRBJ2-5 | TRBV27 | many | TGTGCCAGCAGTACCGGGACTAGTCAAGAGACCCAGTACTTC | CASSTGTSQETQYF
TRBD1 | TRBJ2-2 | TRBV11-2 | - | TGTGCCAGCAGCTTAGATTCCCGAGACAGGGGAACCGGGGAGCTGTTTTTT | CASSLDSRDRGTGELFF
TRBD1 | TRBJ1-4 | TRBV28 | - | TGTGCCAGCACCCCCCTGGACAGGGATCGTGAAAAACTGTTTTTT | CASTPLDRDREKLFF
TRBD2 | TRBJ2-5 | TRBV19 | many | TGTGCCAGTAGCCTCAGCCCGGGACTAGCTTATGAGACCCAGTACTTC | CASSLSPGLAYETQYF
TRBD2 | TRBJ2-7 | TRBV7-3 | many | TGTGCCAGCAGCGTTGAGCGGGAGGGCTACGAGCAGTACTTC | CASSVEREGYEQYF
- | TRBJ2-7 | TRBV20-1 | - | TGCAGTGCTAGAGTCCAGACCTCCTACGAGCAGTACTTC | CSARVQTSYEQYF
TRBD2 | TRBJ2-7 | TRBV13 | - | TGTGCCAGCAGCTTCCGGGACTATACCTACGAGCAGTACTTC | CASSFRDYTYEQYF
TRBD2 | TRBJ2-7 | TRBV28 | many | TGTGCCAGCAGTTTCGGGGGGGACTCTTACGAGCAGTACTTC | CASSFGGDSYEQYF
- | TRBJ2-3 | TRBV11-3 | many | TGTGCCAGCAGCCCCCCCGGGGGCGGCTATACGCAGTATTTT | CASSPPGGGYTQYF
TRBD2 | TRBJ2-6 | TRBV3-1 | few | TGTGCCAGCAGCCCTTGGGTAGCGGGAGCTGGGGCCAACGTCCTGACTTTC | CASSPWVAGAGANVLTF
- | TRBJ2-3 | TRBV20-1 | - | TGCAGTGCTAAATCGGGGAGCACAGATACGCAGTATTTT | CSAKSGSTDTQYF
- | TRBJ2-1 | TRBV6-2/TRBV6-3 | - | TGTGCCAGCAGTTATGGGCCGAGCCCCTACAATGAGCAGTTCTTC | CASSYGPSPYNEQFF
- | TRBJ2-1 | TRBV14 | many | TGTGCCAGCAGCCGCGGACGGCACAATGAGCAGTTCTTC | CASSRGRHNEQFF
- | TRBJ1-2 | TRBV12-3/TRBV12-4 | many | TGTGCCAGCAGTTTAGGGACGGCTCTCTATGGCTACACCTTC | CASSLGTALYGYTF
- | TRBJ2-7 | TRBV20-1 | - | TGCAGTGCTAGATCGGTAGTGAGCTACGAGCAGTACTTC | CSARSVVSYEQYF
TRBD2 | TRBJ2-3 | TRBV18 | once | TGTGCCAGCTCACCACGGGTACTAGCGAAAGATACGCAGTATTTT | CASSPRVLAKDTQYF
- | TRBJ2-3 | TRBV2 | many | TGTGCCAGCAGTGTGGCGGGCCTCACAGATACGCAGTATTTT | CASSVAGLTDTQYF